Shown below are 28 T cell receptor beta chains from a single sample sequenced in a study of blood T cell repertoires in COVID-19. The data were produced by immunoSEQ multiplex PCR, yet TCRdb's version contains in-frame clones alone and is incomplete. The sample lists tens of thousands of clones, under 80% occurring once. The sample taken for sequencing was peripheral blood. These receptors were obtained from a man in his 70s with COVID-19, enrolled during active disease.

V is TRBV4-2 and J is TRBJ1-2, with unresolved D. Trimming took off 1 base at V and 2 bases at J, with 11 bases between the two ends. Germline V gene data show CDR1 as LGHNA and CDR2 as YNFKEQ. The CDR3 covers 15 residues. CDR3 bases: TGTGCCAGCAGCCAAGCGACTAACGTAAACTATGGCTACACCTTC. Translated: CASSQATNVNYGYTF.

The genes are TRBV6-5 and TRBJ1-2, with D possibly being TRBD1 (6 bases). The CDR3 is 14 residues long. Germline loops: CDR1 MNHEY, CDR2 SVGAGI. Trimming removed 6 bases at V and 6 bases at J, with 17 bases between. As DNA, the CDR3 is TGTGCCAGCAGAGCCAACACAGGGTACGATGGCTACACCTTC. Amino acids: CASRANTGYDGYTF.

The V call is TRBV19, the J call TRBJ1-1; D gene uncertain. The germline CDR1 and CDR2 sequences are LNHDA and SQIVND (reference sequence). Trimming left V 3 bases short and J 4 bases short, with 12 bases between. This CDR3 spans 14 amino acids. The CDR3 DNA reads TGTGCCAGTAGTATCGGCCCCGGGAGCACTGAAGCTTTCTTT. This sequence encodes CASSIGPGSTEAFF.

J is TRBJ2-7 and V is TRBV4-2, with a weak D call TRBD2 (5 bases). Trimming left V 2 bases short and J 3 bases short, with 17 bases between. CDR1 LGHNA and CDR2 YNFKEQ come from the germline V gene. The CDR3 has 16 residues. In DNA, the CDR3 is TGTGCCAGCAGCCAACCGGGTGACTACTCGAGCTACGAGCAGTACTTC. Protein product: CASSQPGDYSSYEQYF.

A few counts support this clone. The chain carries TRBV7-3 and TRBJ1-1; D is unresolved. The CDR3 extends over 15 amino acids. Germline V gene sequence: CDR1 SGHTA, CDR2 FQGTGA. V lost 2 bases and J lost 5, with 15 bases in between. Written as DNA, the CDR3 is TGTGCCAGCAGCTTATCCCCCGGTCAGACAACTGAAGCTTTCTTT. It yields the protein CASSLSPGQTTEAFF.

The gene calls are TRBV11-1 and TRBJ2-7; D is ambiguous. This CDR3 is built from 14 residues. Germline CDR1 SGHAT, CDR2 FQDESV (reference sequence). V lost 2 bases and J lost 2, with 10 bases in between. The CDR3 protein is CASSLYLVAYEQYF. As DNA, the CDR3 is TGTGCCAGCAGCTTATACCTAGTCGCCTACGAGCAGTACTTC.

There are a few counts of this clone. V gene TRBV5-5 combines with J gene TRBJ2-2, with 7 positions matching TRBD1. CDR3 length: 16 residues. Germline assignment: CDR1 SGHKS and CDR2 YYEKEE (reference sequence). V shed 2 bases and J 1 base; nucleotides not matched to a gene: 5. The CDR3 sequence is CASSFQGQMNTGELFF. In nucleotides, the CDR3 is TGTGCCAGCAGCTTCCAGGGACAGATGAACACCGGGGAGCTGTTTTTT.

In this sample, this clone turned up a few times. The CDR3 nucleotides read TGTGCCTGGGAACCGGGACAGGGGGCATATTTCGGTGGCTACACCTTC. Translating it yields CAWEPGQGAYFGGYTF. This rearrangement joins TRBV30 to TRBJ1-2; 12 nucleotides line up with TRBD1. The germline V gene has CDR1 GTSNPN and CDR2 SVGIG (reference sequence). V lost 5 bases and J lost 7; bases outside the gene matches: 14. CDR3 length: 16 residues.

The chain has TRBV2 and TRBJ2-1; D not certain. V was cut by 0 bases and J by 3 bases, with 9 bases left in between. In germline, CDR1 is SNHLY, CDR2 FYNNEI. The CDR3 spans 15 residues. DNA for the CDR3: TGTGCCAGCAGTGAAGCACTTTTAGACTACAATGAGCAGTTCTTC. Protein product: CASSEALLDYNEQFF. The full variable domain, rest sourced from reference TRBV2 and TRBJ2-1, is EPEVTQTPSHQVTQMGQEVILRCVPISNHLYFYWYRQILGQKVEFLVSFYNNEISEKSEIFDDQFSVERPDGSNFTLKIRSTKLEDSAMYFCASSEALLDYNEQFFGPGTRLTVL.

V gene TRBV30 combines with J gene TRBJ1-3; D uncertain. Germline V gives CDR1 GTSNPN, CDR2 SVGIG (reference sequence). This CDR3 is 12 amino acids long. With 7 bases removed from V and 0 bases from J, the gap between germline ends came to 7 bases. The CDR3 DNA reads as TGTGCCTTACGCGGCTCTGGAAACACCATATATTTT. Protein: CALRGSGNTIYF.

The gene calls are TRBV6-4 and TRBJ1-4; TRBD1 matches at 8 bases. The germline CDR1 and CDR2 sequences are MRHNA and SNTAGT. The CDR3 length is 15 residues. The V gene end was trimmed by 4 bases and the J gene end by 2 bases; junction bases not matched to a gene: 3. The DNA for the CDR3 is TGTGCCAGCAGTGCACAGGGGGGCACTAATGAAAAACTGTTTTTT. Encoded protein: CASSAQGGTNEKLFF.

V and J are TRBV6-5 and TRBJ2-7; TRBD1 is a possible D gene (5 bases). V was clipped by 4 bases and J by 2 bases, with 9 bases between them. Per the germline V gene, CDR1 is MNHEY and CDR2 is SVGAGI. The CDR3 is 13 amino acids. The CDR3 sequence is CASSLTATYEQYF. The CDR3 DNA is TGTGCCAGCAGTTTGACAGCTACCTACGAGCAGTACTTC.

The V and J genes are TRBV10-3 and TRBJ2-1, with TRBD2 matching 14 bases. The CDR3 is 14 amino acids. Germline CDR1 is ENHRY and CDR2 is SYGVKD. The trim removed 8 bases at V and 8 bases at J, leaving 5 bases unmatched. The CDR3 protein is CAIGTSGSKDEQFF. In nucleotides, the CDR3 is TGTGCCATCGGGACTAGCGGGAGTAAGGATGAGCAGTTCTTC.

The genes are TRBV6-2 or TRBV6-3 and TRBJ2-3; 7 bases match TRBD2. Germline loops: CDR1 MNHEY, CDR2 SVGEGT. This CDR3 is built from 16 residues. The V and J ends lost 6 bases and 2 bases, in that order; junction bases with no gene match: 11. CDR3 region: CASSDGGTIITDTQYF. The DNA of the CDR3 is TGTGCCAGCAGCGATGGGGGGACTATAATCACAGATACGCAGTATTTT.

In its sample, this clone was seen once. The chain is built from TRBV18 and TRBJ2-3; 8 nucleotides agree with TRBD2. Germline CDR1 and CDR2: KGHSH and LQKENI. V gave up 5 bases and J gave up 0 bases; unmatched junction bases: 4. The CDR3 is made up of 15 amino acids. The CDR3 bases are TGTGCCAGCTCAATAGCGGGACCTAGCACAGATACGCAGTATTTT. Residues: CASSIAGPSTDTQYF.

The chain is built from TRBV7-8 and TRBJ1-4; weak D call: TRBD1 (5 bases). V shed 6 bases and J shed 11 bases, with 19 bases lying between them. CDR3 size: 14 residues. Germline V gene data show CDR1 as SGHVS and CDR2 as FQNEAQ. The CDR3 region has the DNA TGTGCCAGCAGGAATAGGGACTTACACCCGAAACTGTTTTTT. Its translation: CASRNRDLHPKLFF. Drawing the rest from reference TRBV7-8 and TRBJ1-4, the complete variable domain is GAGVSQSPRYKVAKRGQDVALRCDPISGHVSLFWYQQALGQGPEFLTYFQNEAQLDKSGLPSDRFFAERPEGSVSTLKIQRTQQEDSAVYLCASRNRDLHPKLFFGSGTQLSVL.

The rearrangement joins TRBV6-5 to TRBJ2-1; tentative D call: TRBD2 (6 bases). In germline, CDR1 is MNHEY, CDR2 SVGAGI. Trimming took 4 bases from V and 2 from J, leaving 9 bases between them. The CDR3 length is 14 residues. The CDR3 loop is CASSSGGAYNEQFF. The CDR3 nucleotides read TGTGCCAGCAGTTCTGGAGGGGCCTACAATGAGCAGTTCTTC.

The chain links TRBV7-2 to TRBJ2-1; 7 bases line up with TRBD2. CDR1 SGHTA and CDR2 FQGNSA come from the germline V gene. The V and J ends lost 0 bases and 6 bases, in that order; junction bases with no gene match: 2. This CDR3 has 14 amino acids. The CDR3 sequence is CASSLAGRTNEQFF. The DNA of the CDR3 is TGTGCCAGCAGCTTAGCCGGGAGGACCAATGAGCAGTTCTTC.

The V gene is TRBV6-5, the J gene TRBJ1-1; weak D call: TRBD1 (6 bases). Germline V gene lookup returns CDR1 MNHEY and CDR2 SVGAGI. The CDR3 sequence is 15 residues long. The V end was cut by 1 base, the J end by 3 bases, with 12 bases between. CDR3 sequence reads: CASSYFEQGYTEAFF. The CDR3 DNA is TGTGCCAGCAGTTACTTCGAACAGGGCTACACTGAAGCTTTCTTT.

This clone was seen a few times. This chain uses TRBV6-5 with TRBJ2-1; TRBD2 matches 10 bases. This CDR3 contains 15 residues. Germline CDR1 is MNHEY and CDR2 is SVGAGI. The V and J ends lost 3 bases and 8 bases, in that order; junction bases with no gene match: 7. DNA for the CDR3: TGTGCCAGCAGTTATTCTAGCGGGAGCGGACATGAGCAGTTCTTC. As protein: CASSYSSGSGHEQFF.

This clone was counted a few times. The J gene is TRBJ2-1, the V gene TRBV5-4, with D possibly matching TRBD1 (6 bases). Germline CDR1 SGHNT, CDR2 YYREEE (reference sequence). Trimming cost V 4 bases and J 2 bases, with 10 bases left between them. The CDR3 runs to 14 residues. DNA of the CDR3: TGTGCCAGCAGCCGGGCAGGGGCCTACAATGAGCAGTTCTTC. This gives the protein CASSRAGAYNEQFF. The whole variable domain, remainder taken from reference TRBV5-4 and TRBJ2-1, is ETGVTQSPTHLIKTRGQQVTLRCSSQSGHNTVSWYQQALGQGPQFIFQYYREEENGRGNFPPRFSGLQFPNYSSELNVNALELDDSALYLCASSRAGAYNEQFFGPGTRLTVL.

The chain uses TRBV27 and TRBJ1-5; 8 nucleotides match TRBD1. This CDR3 contains 19 residues. Germline lookup yields CDR1 MNHEY and CDR2 SMNVEV (reference sequence). The V and J ends lost 9 bases and 5 bases, in that order; junction bases with no gene match: 24. The chain's CDR3 is CARTKVRGRAGGSHQPQHF. The CDR3 DNA is TGTGCCAGGACGAAGGTCAGGGGGCGGGCCGGAGGGTCGCATCAGCCCCAGCATTTT.

V usage is TRBV11-2 and J usage is TRBJ2-7; TRBD1 might be the D (8 bases). The CDR3 length is 17 residues. Per germline, CDR1 SGHAT and CDR2 FQNNGV. V lost 2 bases and J lost 2, with 19 bases in between. In DNA form, the CDR3 reads TGTGCCAGCAGCTTAAAAGGGGGGGTGGACAGGGCCTACGAGCAGTACTTC. As protein: CASSLKGGVDRAYEQYF.

In this sample, this clone turned up once. The V call is TRBV5-1, the J call TRBJ1-2, with D hard to call. The CDR3 totals 13 residues. Germline assignment: CDR1 SGHRS and CDR2 YFSETQ. The V gene lost 2 bases and the J gene lost 2 bases, with 7 bases spanning the gap. The CDR3 here is CASSLNRNYGYTF. CDR3 nucleotides: TGCGCCAGCAGCTTAAACAGAAACTATGGCTACACCTTC.

The DNA for the CDR3 is TGTGCCAGCAGCCCTTGGACTAGCGGGAGGCTCTACAATGAGCAGTTCTTC. Translating it yields CASSPWTSGRLYNEQFF. This chain connects TRBV3-1 (or the pseudogene TRBV3-2) to TRBJ2-1; 14 bases are shared with TRBD2. V trimming: 4 bases; J trimming: 3 bases; junction bases outside the gene matches: 5. Looked up from germline, CDR1 is LGHDT and CDR2 is YNNKEL (reference sequence). This CDR3 comprises 17 residues.

The chain combines TRBV5-5 with TRBJ2-2; D unresolved. V shed 0 bases and J shed 3 bases, with 3 bases lying between them. The CDR3 extends over 13 amino acids. Looked up from germline, CDR1 is SGHKS and CDR2 is YYEKEE (reference sequence). The CDR3 DNA reads as TGTGCCAGCAGCTTGGTAGACACCGGGGAGCTGTTTTTT. It codes for CASSLVDTGELFF. The full variable domain, rest sourced from reference TRBV5-5 and TRBJ2-2, is DAGVTQSPTHLIKTRGQQVTLRCSPISGHKSVSWYQQVLGQGPQFIFQYYEKEERGRGNFPDRFSARQFPNYSSELNVNALLLGDSALYLCASSLVDTGELFFGEGSRLTVL.

The CDR3 region is CASSSDGYVGEQFF. The CDR3 DNA is TGTGCCAGCAGTTCCGACGGGTACGTCGGGGAGCAGTTCTTC. The rearrangement uses TRBV6-5 and TRBJ2-1; D is ambiguous. The CDR3 totals 14 residues. The V and J ends lost 4 bases and 10 bases respectively, with 17 bases between them. Per germline, CDR1 MNHEY and CDR2 SVGAGI.

The V and J genes are TRBV5-4 and TRBJ2-4; D may be TRBD1 (6 bases). The V gene lost 3 bases and the J gene lost 7 bases, with 17 bases spanning the gap. CDR1 is SGHNT, CDR2 YYREEE, per germline (reference sequence). The length of the CDR3 is 15 residues. CDR3 region: CASSSQGTSQNIQYF. The CDR3 nucleotides read TGTGCCAGCAGCTCCCAAGGGACATCCCAGAACATTCAGTACTTC.